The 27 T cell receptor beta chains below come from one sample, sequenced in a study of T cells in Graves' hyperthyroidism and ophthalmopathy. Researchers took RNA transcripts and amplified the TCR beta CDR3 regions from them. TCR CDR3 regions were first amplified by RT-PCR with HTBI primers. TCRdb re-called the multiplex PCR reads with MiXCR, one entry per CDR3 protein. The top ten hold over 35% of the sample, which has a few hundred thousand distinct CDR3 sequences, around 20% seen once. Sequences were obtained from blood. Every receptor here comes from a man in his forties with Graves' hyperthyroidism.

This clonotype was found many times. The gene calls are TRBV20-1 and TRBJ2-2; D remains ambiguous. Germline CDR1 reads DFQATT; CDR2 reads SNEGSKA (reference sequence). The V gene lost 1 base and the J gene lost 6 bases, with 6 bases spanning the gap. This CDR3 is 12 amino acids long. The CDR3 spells CSARVGSGELFF. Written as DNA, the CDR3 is TGCAGTGCTAGAGTAGGGTCCGGGGAGCTGTTTTTT.

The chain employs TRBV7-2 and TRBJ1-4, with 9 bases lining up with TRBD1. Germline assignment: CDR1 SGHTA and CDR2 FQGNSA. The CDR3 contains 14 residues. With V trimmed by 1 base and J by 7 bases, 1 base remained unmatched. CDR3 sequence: CASSLVGQGEKLFF. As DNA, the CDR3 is TGTGCCAGCAGCTTAGTGGGACAGGGTGAAAAACTGTTTTTT. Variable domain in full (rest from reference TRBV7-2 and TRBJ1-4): GAGVSQSPSNKVTEKGKDVELRCDPISGHTALYWYRQSLGQGLEFLIYFQGNSAPDKSGLPSDRFSAERTGGSVSTLTIQRTQQEDSAVYLCASSLVGQGEKLFFGSGTQLSVL.

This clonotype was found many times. CDR3 DNA sequence: TGTGCCAGCAGTGGGCAGGAGAGTGGAGCTTTCTTT. This translates into CASSGQESGAFF. This chain joins TRBV2 and TRBJ1-1; no firm D call. The CDR3 has 12 amino acids. The germline gives CDR1 SNHLY, CDR2 FYNNEI. Trimming stripped 4 bases from V and 10 bases from J, with 13 bases between.

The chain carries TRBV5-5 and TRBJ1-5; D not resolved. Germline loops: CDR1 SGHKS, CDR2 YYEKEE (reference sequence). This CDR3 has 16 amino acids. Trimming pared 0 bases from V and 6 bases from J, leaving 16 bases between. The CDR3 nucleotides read TGTGCCAGCAGCTTGGGGGCCCGTAATAAGGGTCAGCCCCAGCATTTT. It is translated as CASSLGARNKGQPQHF.

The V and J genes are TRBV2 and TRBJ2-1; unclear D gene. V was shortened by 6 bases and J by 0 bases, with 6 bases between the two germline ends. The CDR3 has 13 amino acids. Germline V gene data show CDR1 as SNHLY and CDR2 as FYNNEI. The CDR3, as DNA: TGTGCCAGCAGGACTGTCTCCTACAATGAGCAGTTCTTC. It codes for CASRTVSYNEQFF.

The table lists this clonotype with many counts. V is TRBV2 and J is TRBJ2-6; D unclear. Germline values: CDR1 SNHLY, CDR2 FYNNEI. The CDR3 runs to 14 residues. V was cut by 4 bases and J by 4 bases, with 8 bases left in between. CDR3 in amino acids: CASSVSTGANVLTF. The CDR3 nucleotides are TGTGCCAGCAGTGTTTCCACCGGGGCCAACGTCCTGACTTTC. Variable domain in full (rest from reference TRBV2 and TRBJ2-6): EPEVTQTPSHQVTQMGQEVILRCVPISNHLYFYWYRQILGQKVEFLVSFYNNEISEKSEIFDDQFSVERPDGSNFTLKIRSTKLEDSAMYFCASSVSTGANVLTFGAGSRLTVL.

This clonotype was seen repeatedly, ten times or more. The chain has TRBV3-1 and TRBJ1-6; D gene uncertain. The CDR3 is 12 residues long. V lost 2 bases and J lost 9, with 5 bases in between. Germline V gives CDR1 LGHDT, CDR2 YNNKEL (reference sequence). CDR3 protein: CASSQLGSPLHF. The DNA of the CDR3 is TGTGCCAGCAGCCAATTGGGTTCACCCCTCCACTTT.

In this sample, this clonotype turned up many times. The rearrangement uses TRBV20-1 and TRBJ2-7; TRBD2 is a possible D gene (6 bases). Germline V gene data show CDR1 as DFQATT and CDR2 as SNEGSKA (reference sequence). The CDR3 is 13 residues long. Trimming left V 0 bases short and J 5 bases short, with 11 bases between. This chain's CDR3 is CSARDGGWDEQYF. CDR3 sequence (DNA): TGCAGTGCTAGAGACGGGGGATGGGACGAGCAGTACTTC.

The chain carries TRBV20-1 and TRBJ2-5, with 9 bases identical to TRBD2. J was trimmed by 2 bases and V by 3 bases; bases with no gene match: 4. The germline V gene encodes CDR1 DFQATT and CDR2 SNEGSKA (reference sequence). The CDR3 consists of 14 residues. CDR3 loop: CSARGSGRQETQYF. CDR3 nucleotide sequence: TGCAGTGCTAGGGGTAGCGGGAGACAAGAGACCCAGTACTTC.

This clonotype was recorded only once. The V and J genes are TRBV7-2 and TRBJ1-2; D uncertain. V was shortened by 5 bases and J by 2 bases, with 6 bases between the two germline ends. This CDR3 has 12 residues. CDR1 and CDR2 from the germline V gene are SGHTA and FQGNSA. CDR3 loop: CASSEYNYGYTF. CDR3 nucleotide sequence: TGTGCCAGCAGCGAATACAACTATGGCTACACCTTC.

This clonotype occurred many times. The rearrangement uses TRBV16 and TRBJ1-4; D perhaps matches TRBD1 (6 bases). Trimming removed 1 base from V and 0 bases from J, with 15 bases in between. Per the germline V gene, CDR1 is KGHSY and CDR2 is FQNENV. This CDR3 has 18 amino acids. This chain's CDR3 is CASSQFRGQSATNEKLFF. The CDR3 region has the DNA TGTGCCAGCAGCCAATTCCGGGGGCAGTCTGCAACTAATGAAAAACTGTTTTTT.

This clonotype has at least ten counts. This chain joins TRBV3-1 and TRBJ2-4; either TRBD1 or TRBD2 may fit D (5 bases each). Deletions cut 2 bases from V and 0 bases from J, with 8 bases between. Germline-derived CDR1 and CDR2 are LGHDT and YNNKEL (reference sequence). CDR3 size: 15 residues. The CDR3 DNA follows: TGTGCCAGCAGCCAAACAGGAGGAGCCAAAAACATTCAGTACTTC. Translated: CASSQTGGAKNIQYF.

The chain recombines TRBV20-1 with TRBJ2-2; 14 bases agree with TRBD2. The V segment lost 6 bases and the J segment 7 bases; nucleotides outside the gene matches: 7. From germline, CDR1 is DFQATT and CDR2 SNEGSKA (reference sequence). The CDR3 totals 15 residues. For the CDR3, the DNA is TGCAGTGCCAGACTAGCGGGGGGGCGGGTCGGGGAGCTGTTTTTT. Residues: CSARLAGGRVGELFF.

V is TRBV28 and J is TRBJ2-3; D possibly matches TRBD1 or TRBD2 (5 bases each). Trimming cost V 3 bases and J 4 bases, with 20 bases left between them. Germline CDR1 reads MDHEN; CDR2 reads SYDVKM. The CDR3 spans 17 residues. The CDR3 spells CASSLSNRDPDPDTQYF. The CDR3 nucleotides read TGTGCCAGCAGTTTGAGTAATAGGGACCCGGACCCAGATACGCAGTATTTT.

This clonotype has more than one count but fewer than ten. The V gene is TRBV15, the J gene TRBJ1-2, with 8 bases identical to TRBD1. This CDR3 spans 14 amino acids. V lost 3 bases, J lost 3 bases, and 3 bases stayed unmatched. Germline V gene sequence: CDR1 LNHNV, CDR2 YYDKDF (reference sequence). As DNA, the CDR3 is TGTGCCACCAGCAGGGACAGGGTGGACTATGGCTACACCTTC. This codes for CATSRDRVDYGYTF.

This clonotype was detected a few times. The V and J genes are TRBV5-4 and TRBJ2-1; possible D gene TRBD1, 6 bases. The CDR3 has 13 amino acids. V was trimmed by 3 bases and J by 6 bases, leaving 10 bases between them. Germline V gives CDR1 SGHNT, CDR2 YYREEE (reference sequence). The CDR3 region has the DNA TGTGCCAGCAGCTCGGGACAAAGCAATGAGCAGTTCTTC. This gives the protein CASSSGQSNEQFF.

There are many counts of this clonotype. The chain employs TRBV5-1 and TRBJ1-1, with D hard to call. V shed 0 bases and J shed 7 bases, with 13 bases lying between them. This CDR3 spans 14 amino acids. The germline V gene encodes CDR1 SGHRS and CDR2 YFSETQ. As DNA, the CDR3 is TGCGCCAGCAGCTTGGCCGAGGGTCGAGGTGAAGCTTTCTTT. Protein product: CASSLAEGRGEAFF.

CDR3 bases: TGTGCCAGTAGTATCCCGGCAGGATCTGGGGCCAACGTCCTGACTTTC. This encodes CASSIPAGSGANVLTF. The gene calls are TRBV19 and TRBJ2-6; D is undetermined. Germline V gene sequence: CDR1 LNHDA, CDR2 SQIVND (reference sequence). V was trimmed by 3 bases and J by 1 base, leaving 10 bases between them. The CDR3 runs 16 residues.

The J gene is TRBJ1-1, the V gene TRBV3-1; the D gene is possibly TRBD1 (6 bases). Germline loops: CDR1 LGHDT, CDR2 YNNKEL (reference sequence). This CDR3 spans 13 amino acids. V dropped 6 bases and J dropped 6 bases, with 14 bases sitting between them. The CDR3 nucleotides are TGTGCCAGCAGTTTAGGGGGAGACGCTGAAGCTTTCTTT. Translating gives CASSLGGDAEAFF.

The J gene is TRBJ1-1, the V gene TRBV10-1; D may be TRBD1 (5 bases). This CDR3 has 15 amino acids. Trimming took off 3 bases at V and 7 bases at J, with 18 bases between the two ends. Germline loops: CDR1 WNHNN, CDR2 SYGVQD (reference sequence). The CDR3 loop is CASSDRDPSPVEAFF. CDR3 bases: TGCGCCAGCAGTGACCGGGACCCCAGCCCGGTTGAAGCTTTCTTT.

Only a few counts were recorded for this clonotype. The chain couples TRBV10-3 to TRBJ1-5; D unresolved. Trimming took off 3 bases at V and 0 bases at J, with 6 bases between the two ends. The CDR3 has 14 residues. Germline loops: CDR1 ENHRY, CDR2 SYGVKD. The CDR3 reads CAISEGYSNQPQHF. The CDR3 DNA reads TGTGCCATCAGTGAAGGGTATAGCAATCAGCCCCAGCATTTT.

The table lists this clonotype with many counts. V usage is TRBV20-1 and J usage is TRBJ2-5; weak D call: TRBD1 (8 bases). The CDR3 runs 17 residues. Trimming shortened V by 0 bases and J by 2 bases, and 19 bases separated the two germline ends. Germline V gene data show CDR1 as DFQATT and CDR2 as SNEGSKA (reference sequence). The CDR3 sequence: CSARDRGQGGYQETQYF. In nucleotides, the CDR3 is TGCAGTGCTAGAGATCGAGGACAGGGAGGGTATCAAGAGACCCAGTACTTC.

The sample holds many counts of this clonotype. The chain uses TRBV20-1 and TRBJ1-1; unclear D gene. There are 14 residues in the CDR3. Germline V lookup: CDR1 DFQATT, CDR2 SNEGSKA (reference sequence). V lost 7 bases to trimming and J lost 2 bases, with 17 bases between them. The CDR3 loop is CSGRLGRANTEAFF. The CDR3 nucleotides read TGCAGTGGCCGCCTGGGTCGGGCCAACACTGAAGCTTTCTTT.

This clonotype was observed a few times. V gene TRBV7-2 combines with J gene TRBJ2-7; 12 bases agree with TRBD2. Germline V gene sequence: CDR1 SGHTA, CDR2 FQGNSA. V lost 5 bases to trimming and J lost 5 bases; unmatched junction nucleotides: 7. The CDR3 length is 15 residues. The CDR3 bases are TGTGCCAGCAGCCCCCGACTAGCGGGAGACCACGAGCAGTACTTC. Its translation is CASSPRLAGDHEQYF.

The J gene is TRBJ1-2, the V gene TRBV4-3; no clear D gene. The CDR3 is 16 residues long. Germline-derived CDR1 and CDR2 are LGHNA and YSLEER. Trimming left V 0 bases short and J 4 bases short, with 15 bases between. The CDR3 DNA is TGCGCCAGCAGCCAAGACCTGCGATACCGTACCTATGGCTACACCTTC. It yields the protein CASSQDLRYRTYGYTF.

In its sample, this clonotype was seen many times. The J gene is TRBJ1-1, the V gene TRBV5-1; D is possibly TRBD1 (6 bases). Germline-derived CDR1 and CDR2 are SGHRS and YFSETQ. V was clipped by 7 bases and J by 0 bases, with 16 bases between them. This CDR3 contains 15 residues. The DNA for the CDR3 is TGCGCCAGCCACTCGACAGGCTATTTGAACACTGAAGCTTTCTTT. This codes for CASHSTGYLNTEAFF.

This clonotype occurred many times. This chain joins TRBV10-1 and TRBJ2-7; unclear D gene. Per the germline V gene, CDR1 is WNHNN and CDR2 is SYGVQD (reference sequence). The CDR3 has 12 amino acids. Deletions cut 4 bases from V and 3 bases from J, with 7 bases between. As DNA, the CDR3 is TGCGCCAGCAGTGTATCAGGCTACGAGCAGTACTTC. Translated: CASSVSGYEQYF.